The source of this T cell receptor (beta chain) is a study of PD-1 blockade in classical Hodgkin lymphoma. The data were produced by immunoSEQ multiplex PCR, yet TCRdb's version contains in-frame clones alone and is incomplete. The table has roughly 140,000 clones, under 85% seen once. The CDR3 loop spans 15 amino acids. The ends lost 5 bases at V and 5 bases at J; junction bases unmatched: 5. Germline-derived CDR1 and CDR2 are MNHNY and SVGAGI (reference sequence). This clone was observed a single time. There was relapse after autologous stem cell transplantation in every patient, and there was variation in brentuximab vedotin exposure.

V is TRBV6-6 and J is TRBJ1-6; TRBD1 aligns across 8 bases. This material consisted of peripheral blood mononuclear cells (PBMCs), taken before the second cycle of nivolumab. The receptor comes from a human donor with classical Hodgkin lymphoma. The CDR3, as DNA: TGTGCCAGCAGTCCGCCGGGACAGGATAATTCACCCCTCCACTTT. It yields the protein CASSPPGQDNSPLHF.